These 8 T cell receptor beta chains came from one sample sequenced in a study of blood T cells in healthy people across ages. Then a second PCR, running roughly 7 to 11 cycles, was carried out with a sample-barcoded 5' primer and a J-beta primer mix. One entry per CDR3 protein results from TCRdb running MiXCR on the 5' RACE reads. The profile shows about 680,000 distinct CDR3 sequences, around 48% of them singletons. The sequenced material came from blood. These receptors were obtained from a woman aged 60-75 years in good health.

The chain couples TRBV7-9 to TRBJ2-1; D is unresolved. The germline V gene has CDR1 SEHNR and CDR2 FQNEAQ (reference sequence). With 1 base removed from V and 9 bases from J, the gap between germline ends came to 13 bases. This CDR3 spans 14 amino acids. This chain's CDR3 is CASSLGLSNGEQFF. Written as DNA, the CDR3 is TGTGCCAGCAGCTTAGGACTCAGTAACGGTGAGCAGTTCTTC.

The V call is TRBV7-2, the J call TRBJ1-2, with 9 nucleotides matching TRBD1. The CDR3 runs 14 residues. Germline V gene sequence: CDR1 SGHTA, CDR2 FQGNSA. Trimming cost V 4 bases and J 4 bases; bases outside gene matches: 4. In nucleotides, the CDR3 is TGTGCCAGCAGCTGGGGGACAGGGAGCTATGGCTACACCTTC. It is translated as CASSWGTGSYGYTF. Full variable domain (missing parts from reference TRBV7-2 and TRBJ1-2): GAGVSQSPSNKVTEKGKDVELRCDPISGHTALYWYRQSLGQGLEFLIYFQGNSAPDKSGLPSDRFSAERTGGSVSTLTIQRTQQEDSAVYLCASSWGTGSYGYTFGSGTRLTVV.

The rearrangement links TRBV10-3 to TRBJ1-1; 10 bases are a match to TRBD1. There are 13 residues in the CDR3. Germline V gene data show CDR1 as ENHRY and CDR2 as SYGVKD. V trimming: 5 bases; J trimming: 8 bases; junction bases outside the gene matches: 5. CDR3 in DNA: TGTGCCATCAGTAAACCGGGACAGGGGGAAGCTTTCTTT. Protein sequence: CAISKPGQGEAFF.

By sample share, this clonotype is medium-sized (0.01 to 0.1%). The rearrangement uses TRBV4-2 and TRBJ2-3; 7 positions agree with TRBD2. Trimming removed 0 bases from V and 4 bases from J; junction bases left unmatched: 7. The CDR3 sequence is 16 residues long. Germline loops: CDR1 LGHNA, CDR2 YNFKEQ. The CDR3 reads CASSQDMAGEADTQYF. CDR3 bases: TGTGCCAGCAGCCAAGATATGGCGGGAGAAGCAGATACGCAGTATTTT.

The V and J genes are TRBV20-1 and TRBJ2-7; the match to TRBD2 covers 7 bases. V was clipped by 5 bases and J by 9 bases; unmatched bases: 13. This CDR3 is built from 13 residues. Germline V gene lookup returns CDR1 DFQATT and CDR2 SNEGSKA (reference sequence). This CDR3 is CSAVRGGSCGQYF. CDR3 coding DNA: TGCAGTGCTGTAAGGGGCGGGAGCTGCGGGCAGTACTTC.

This clonotype came up a few times. The chain links TRBV7-2 to TRBJ2-1; D perhaps matches TRBD2 (6 bases). Germline V gene lookup returns CDR1 SGHTA and CDR2 FQGNSA. This CDR3 has 15 residues. The V end lost 2 bases, the J end lost 7 bases, and 15 bases lay between the germline ends. The CDR3 is CASSLITSQLNEQFF. The CDR3 DNA is TGTGCCAGCAGCTTAATTACTAGCCAACTTAATGAGCAGTTCTTC. Combining the CDR3 with reference TRBV7-2 and TRBJ2-1 gives the whole variable domain GAGVSQSPSNKVTEKGKDVELRCDPISGHTALYWYRQSLGQGLEFLIYFQGNSAPDKSGLPSDRFSAERTGGSVSTLTIQRTQQEDSAVYLCASSLITSQLNEQFFGPGTRLTVL.

This clonotype showed up just once. The rearrangement uses TRBV6-6 and TRBJ2-5; TRBD1 matches 7 bases. The end of the DNA fits TRBJ2-7 better, so the J call may be wrong. Germline V gene sequence: CDR1 MNHNY, CDR2 SVGAGI (reference sequence). This CDR3 is 16 amino acids long. The CDR3: CASSSGGQDRFDEQYF. CDR3 nucleotides: TGTGCCAGCAGTAGCGGCGGACAGGACCGCTTCGACGAGCAGTACTTC.

This clonotype showed up just a few times. This chain joins TRBV9 and TRBJ2-7; TRBD1 agrees at 7 bases. The CDR3 is 17 residues long. V lost 3 bases and J lost 0; bases outside the gene matches: 12. Per germline, CDR1 SGDLS and CDR2 YYNGEE. The CDR3 region has the DNA TGTGCCAGCAGCGCTAAAGGACAGGCCCTTAGCTCCTACGAGCAGTACTTC. Amino acids: CASSAKGQALSSYEQYF. Variable domain in full (rest from reference TRBV9 and TRBJ2-7): DSGVTQTPKHLITATGQRVTLRCSPRSGDLSVYWYQQSLDQGLQFLIQYYNGEERAKGNILERFSAQQFPDLHSELNLSSLELGDSALYFCASSAKGQALSSYEQYFGPGTRLTVT.